A single T cell receptor (beta chain) is shown here with its context. Its cognate antigen is unknown. A multiplex PCR was run with 60 Vbeta primers and 13 Jbeta primers. Repertoires were generated with immunoSEQ multiplex PCR, while TCRdb's copy carries only in-frame clones and drops some. The data show some 130,000 clones, about 68% seen once. The data stem from a study of cytomegalovirus exposure and HLA in healthy donors. General observations from the study: It is likely that the observed cluster of highly shared sequence variants was a sequencing artifact. Analysis was carried out at a later point, and it linked a missense DCLRE1C variant to TCR beta V- and J-gene trimming. Later analysis identified around 15,000 TCR beta sequences associated with HLA alleles, using a false discovery rate threshold of 0.05.

Trimming cost V 0 bases and J 6 bases, with 9 bases left between them. The CDR3 contains 14 residues. Germline CDR1 reads SGHRS; CDR2 reads YFSETQ. V gene TRBV5-1 combines with J gene TRBJ2-2; a weak D match, TRBD1 (5 bases). The TCR comes from a human donor in good health. Sequenced: PBMCs. Here the CDR3 DNA reads TGCGCCAGCAGCTTGGGACAGCGAGCCGGGGAGCTGTTTTTT. Its protein is CASSLGQRAGELFF.